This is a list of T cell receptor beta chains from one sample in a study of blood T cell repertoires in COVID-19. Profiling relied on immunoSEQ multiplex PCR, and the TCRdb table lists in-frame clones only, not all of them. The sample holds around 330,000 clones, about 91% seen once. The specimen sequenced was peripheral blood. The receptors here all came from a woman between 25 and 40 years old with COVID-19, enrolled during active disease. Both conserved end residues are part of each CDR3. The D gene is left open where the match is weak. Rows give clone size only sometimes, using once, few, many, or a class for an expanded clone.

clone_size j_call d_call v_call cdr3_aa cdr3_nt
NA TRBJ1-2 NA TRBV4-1 CASSPGGYGYTF TGCGCCAGCAGTCCCGGGGGCTATGGCTACACCTTC
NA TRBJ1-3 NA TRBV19 CASSIQGTGNTIYF TGTGCCAGTAGTATCCAGGGCACTGGAAACACCATATATTTT
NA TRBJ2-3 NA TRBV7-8 CATRTGRASTDTQYF TGTGCCACCCGGACAGGGAGGGCTAGCACAGATACGCAGTATTTT
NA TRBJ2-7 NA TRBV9 CASSVDSLGYEQYF TGTGCCAGCAGCGTAGATAGCCTCGGCTACGAGCAGTACTTC
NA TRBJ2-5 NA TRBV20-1 CSARGVTQYF TGCAGTGCTAGAGGCGTGACCCAGTACTTC
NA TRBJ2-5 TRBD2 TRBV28 CASSKLAGGMVRETQYF TGTGCCAGCAGCAAACTAGCGGGGGGGATGGTGAGGGAGACCCAGTACTTC
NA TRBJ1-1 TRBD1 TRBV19 CASSNRDSWAAFF TGTGCCAGTAGTAACCGGGACAGTTGGGCCGCTTTCTTT
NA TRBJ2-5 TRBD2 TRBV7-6 CASSLVAGMSETQYF TGTGCCAGCAGCTTAGTAGCGGGAATGAGCGAGACCCAGTACTTC
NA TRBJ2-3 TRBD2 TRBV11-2 CASSSGGRGDTQYF TGTGCCAGCAGTAGCGGGGGGCGGGGAGATACGCAGTATTTT
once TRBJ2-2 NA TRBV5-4 CASSSDILPGELFF TGTGCCAGCAGCTCTGACATTCTCCCCGGGGAGCTGTTTTTT
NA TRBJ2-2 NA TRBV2 CASSESDGTPSGELFF TGTGCCAGCAGTGAATCGGACGGGACACCCTCCGGGGAGCTGTTTTTT